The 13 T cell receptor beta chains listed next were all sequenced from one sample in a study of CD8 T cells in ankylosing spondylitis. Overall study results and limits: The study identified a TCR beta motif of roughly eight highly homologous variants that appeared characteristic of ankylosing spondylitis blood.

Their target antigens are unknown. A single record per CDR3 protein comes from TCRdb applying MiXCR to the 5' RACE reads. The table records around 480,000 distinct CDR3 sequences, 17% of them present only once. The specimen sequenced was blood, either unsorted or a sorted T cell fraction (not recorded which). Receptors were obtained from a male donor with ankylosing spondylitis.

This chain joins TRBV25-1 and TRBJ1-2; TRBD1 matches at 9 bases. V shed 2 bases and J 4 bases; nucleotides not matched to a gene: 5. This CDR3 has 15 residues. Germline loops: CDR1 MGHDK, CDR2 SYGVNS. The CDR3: CASSERGQGGYGYTF. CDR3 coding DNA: TGTGCCAGCAGTGAACGGGGACAGGGCGGCTATGGCTACACCTTC.

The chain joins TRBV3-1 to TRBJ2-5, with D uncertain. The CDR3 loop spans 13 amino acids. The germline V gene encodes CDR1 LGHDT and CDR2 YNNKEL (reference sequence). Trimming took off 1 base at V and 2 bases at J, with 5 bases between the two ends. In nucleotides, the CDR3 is TGTGCCAGCAGCCAAGTCTATCAAGAGACCCAGTACTTC. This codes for CASSQVYQETQYF.

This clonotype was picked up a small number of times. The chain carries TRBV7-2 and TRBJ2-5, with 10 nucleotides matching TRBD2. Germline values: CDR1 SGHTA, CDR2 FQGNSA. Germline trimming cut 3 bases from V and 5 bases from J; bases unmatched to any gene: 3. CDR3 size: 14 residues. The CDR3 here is CASSFLTSGETQYF. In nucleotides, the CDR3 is TGTGCCAGCAGCTTTTTGACTAGCGGGGAGACCCAGTACTTC.

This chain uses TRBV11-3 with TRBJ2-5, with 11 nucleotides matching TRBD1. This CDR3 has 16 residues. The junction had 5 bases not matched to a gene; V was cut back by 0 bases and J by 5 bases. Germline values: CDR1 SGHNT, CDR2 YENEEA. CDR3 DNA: TGTGCCAGCAGCTTAGAGGGGACAGGGGGACTGGAGACCCAGTACTTC. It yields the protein CASSLEGTGGLETQYF.

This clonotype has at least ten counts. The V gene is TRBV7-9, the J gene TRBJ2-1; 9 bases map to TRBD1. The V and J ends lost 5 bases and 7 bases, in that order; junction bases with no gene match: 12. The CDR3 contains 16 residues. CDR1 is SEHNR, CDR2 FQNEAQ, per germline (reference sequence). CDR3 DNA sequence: TGTGCCAGCAGCCTGCAGAATTCCGGGACAGGGAATGAGCAGTTCTTC. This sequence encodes CASSLQNSGTGNEQFF.

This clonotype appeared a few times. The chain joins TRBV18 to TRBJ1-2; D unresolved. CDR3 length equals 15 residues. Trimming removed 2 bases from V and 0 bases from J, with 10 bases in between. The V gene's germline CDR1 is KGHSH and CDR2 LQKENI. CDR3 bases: TGTGCCAGCTCACCAGGCGCCGGTACTAACTATGGCTACACCTTC. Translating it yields CASSPGAGTNYGYTF.

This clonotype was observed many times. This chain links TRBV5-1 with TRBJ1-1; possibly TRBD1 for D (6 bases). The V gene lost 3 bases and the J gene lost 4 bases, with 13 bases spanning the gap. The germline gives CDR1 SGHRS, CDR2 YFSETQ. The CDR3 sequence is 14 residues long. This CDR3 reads CASSYRVAVTEAFF. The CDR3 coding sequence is TGCGCCAGCAGCTACAGGGTCGCCGTCACTGAAGCTTTCTTT.

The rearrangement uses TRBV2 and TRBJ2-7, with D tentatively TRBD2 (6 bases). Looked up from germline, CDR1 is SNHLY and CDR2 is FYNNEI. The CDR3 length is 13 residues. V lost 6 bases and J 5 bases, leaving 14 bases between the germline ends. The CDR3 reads CASRAGGSNEQYF. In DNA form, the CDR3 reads TGTGCCAGCAGAGCCGGGGGATCCAACGAGCAGTACTTC.

The CDR3 loop is CASSLTVQYGYTF. CDR3 DNA sequence: TGCGCCAGCAGCTTGACCGTGCAGTATGGCTACACCTTC. This sequence joins TRBV5-1 and TRBJ1-2; no firm D call. V lost 1 base, J lost 5 bases, and 9 bases lay in between. The CDR3 covers 13 residues. Germline V CDR1 and CDR2: SGHRS, YFSETQ.

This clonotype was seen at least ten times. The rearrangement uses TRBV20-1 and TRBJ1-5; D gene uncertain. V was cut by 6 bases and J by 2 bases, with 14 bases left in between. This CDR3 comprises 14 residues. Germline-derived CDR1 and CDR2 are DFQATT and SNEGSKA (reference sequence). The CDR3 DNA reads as TGCAGTGCCAAGGTAGAGGGCGGCAATCAGCCCCAGCATTTT. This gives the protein CSAKVEGGNQPQHF.

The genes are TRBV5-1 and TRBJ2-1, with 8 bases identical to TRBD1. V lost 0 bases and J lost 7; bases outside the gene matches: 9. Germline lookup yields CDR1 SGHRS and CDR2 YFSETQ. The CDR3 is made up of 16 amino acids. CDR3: CASSLATGVLGNEQFF. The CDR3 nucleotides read TGCGCCAGCAGCTTGGCGACAGGGGTCCTGGGTAATGAGCAGTTCTTC.

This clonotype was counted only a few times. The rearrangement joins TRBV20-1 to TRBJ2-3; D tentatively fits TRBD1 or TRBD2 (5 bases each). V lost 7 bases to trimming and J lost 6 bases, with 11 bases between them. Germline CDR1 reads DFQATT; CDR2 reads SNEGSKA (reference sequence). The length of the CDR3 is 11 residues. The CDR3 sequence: CSGGKGDTQYF. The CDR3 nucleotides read TGCAGTGGGGGGAAAGGGGATACGCAGTATTTT.

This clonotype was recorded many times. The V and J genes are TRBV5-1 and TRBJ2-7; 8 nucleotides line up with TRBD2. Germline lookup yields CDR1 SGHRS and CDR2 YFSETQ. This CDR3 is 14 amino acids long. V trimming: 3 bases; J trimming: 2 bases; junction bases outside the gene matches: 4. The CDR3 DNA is TGCGCCAGCAGCTATAGCGGGGCTACCTACGAGCAGTACTTC. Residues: CASSYSGATYEQYF.